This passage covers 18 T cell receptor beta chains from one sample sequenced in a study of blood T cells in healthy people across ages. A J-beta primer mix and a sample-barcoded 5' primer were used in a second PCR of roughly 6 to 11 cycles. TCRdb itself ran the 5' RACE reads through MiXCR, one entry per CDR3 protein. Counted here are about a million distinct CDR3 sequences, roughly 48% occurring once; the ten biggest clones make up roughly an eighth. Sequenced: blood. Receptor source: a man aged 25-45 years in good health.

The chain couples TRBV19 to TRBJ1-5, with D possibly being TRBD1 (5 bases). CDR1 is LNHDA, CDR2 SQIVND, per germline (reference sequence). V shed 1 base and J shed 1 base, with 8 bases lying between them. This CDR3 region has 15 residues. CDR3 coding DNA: TGTGCCAGTAGTATAGCAGGGTTGAGCAATCAGCCCCAGCATTTT. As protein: CASSIAGLSNQPQHF. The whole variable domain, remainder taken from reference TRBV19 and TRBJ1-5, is DGGITQSPKYLFRKEGQNVTLSCEQNLNHDAMYWYRQDPGQGLRLIYYSQIVNDFQKGDIAEGYSVSREKKESFPLTVTSAQKNPTAFYLCASSIAGLSNQPQHFGDGTRLSIL.

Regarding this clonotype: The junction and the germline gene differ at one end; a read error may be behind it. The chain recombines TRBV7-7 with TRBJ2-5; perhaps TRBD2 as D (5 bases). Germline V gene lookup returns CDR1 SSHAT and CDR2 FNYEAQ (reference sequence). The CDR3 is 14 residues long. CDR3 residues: CASSSDLEGETQYF. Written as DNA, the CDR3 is TGTGCTAGCAGTTCGGACCTCGAGGGAGAGACCCAGTACTTC.

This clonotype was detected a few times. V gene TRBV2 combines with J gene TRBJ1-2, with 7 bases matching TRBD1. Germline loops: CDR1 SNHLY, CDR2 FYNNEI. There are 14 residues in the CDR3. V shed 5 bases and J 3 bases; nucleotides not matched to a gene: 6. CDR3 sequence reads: CASSHTQGHYGYTF. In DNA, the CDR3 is TGTGCCAGCAGTCATACACAGGGGCACTATGGCTACACCTTC. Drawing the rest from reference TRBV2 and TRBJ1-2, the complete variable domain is EPEVTQTPSHQVTQMGQEVILRCVPISNHLYFYWYRQILGQKVEFLVSFYNNEISEKSEIFDDQFSVERPDGSNFTLKIRSTKLEDSAMYFCASSHTQGHYGYTFGSGTRLTVV.

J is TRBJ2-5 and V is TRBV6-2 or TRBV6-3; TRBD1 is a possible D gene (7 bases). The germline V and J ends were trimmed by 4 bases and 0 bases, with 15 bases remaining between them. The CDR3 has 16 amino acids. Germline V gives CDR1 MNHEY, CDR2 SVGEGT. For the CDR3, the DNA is TGTGCCAGCAGTTCAAGGGGGCGCGGGGACCAAGAGACCCAGTACTTC. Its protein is CASSSRGRGDQETQYF.

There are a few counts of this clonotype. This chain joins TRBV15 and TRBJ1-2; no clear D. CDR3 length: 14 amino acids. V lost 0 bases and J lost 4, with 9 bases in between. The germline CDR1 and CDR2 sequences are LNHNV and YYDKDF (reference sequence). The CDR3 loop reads CATSRDRGSYGYTF. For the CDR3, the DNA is TGTGCCACCAGCAGAGATCGGGGAAGCTATGGCTACACCTTC.

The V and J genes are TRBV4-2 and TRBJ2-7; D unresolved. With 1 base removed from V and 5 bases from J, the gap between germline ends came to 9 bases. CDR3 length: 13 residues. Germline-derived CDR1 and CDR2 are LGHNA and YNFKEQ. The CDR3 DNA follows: TGTGCCAGCAGCCAAGGGGATAGAGACGAGCAGTACTTC. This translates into CASSQGDRDEQYF.

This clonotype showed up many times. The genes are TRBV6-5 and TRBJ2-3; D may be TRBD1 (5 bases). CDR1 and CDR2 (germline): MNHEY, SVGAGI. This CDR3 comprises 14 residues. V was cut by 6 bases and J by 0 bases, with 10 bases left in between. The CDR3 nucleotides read TGTGCCAGCAGCCCCAGGGTTAGCACAGATACGCAGTATTTT. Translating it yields CASSPRVSTDTQYF.

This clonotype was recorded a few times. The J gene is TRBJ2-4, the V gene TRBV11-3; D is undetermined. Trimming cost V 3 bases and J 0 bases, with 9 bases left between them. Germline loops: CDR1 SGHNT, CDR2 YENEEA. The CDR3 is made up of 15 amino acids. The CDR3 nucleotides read TGTGCCAGCAGCTTCCAGGCTGTAGCCAAAAACATTCAGTACTTC. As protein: CASSFQAVAKNIQYF.

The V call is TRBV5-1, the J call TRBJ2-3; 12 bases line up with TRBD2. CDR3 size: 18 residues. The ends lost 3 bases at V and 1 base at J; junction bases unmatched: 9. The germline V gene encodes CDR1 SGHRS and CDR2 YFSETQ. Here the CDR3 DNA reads TGCGCCAGCAGCTCACGACCTAGCGGGGGGGCAGGCACAGATACGCAGTATTTT. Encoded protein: CASSSRPSGGAGTDTQYF.

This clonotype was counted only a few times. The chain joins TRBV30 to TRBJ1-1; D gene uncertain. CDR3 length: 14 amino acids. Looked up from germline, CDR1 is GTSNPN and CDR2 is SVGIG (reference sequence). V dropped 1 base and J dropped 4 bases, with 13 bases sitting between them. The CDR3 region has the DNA TGTGCCTGGAGTGCGGACTGGGAGGGCACTGAAGCTTTCTTT. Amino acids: CAWSADWEGTEAFF. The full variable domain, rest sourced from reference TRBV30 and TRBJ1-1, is SQTIHQWPATLVQPVGSPLSLECTVEGTSNPNLYWYRQAAGRGLQLLFYSVGIGQISSEVPQNLSASRPQDRQFILSSKKLLLSDSGFYLCAWSADWEGTEAFFGQGTRLTVV.

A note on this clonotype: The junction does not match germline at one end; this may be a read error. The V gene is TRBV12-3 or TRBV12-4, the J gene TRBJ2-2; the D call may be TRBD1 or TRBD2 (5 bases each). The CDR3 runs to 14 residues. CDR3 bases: TGTGCCAGCAGCTTGACAGAGAACACCGGGAAGCTGTTTTTT. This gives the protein CASSLTENTGKLFF.

Written as DNA, the CDR3 is TGTGCCAGCAGCTTGGAGCGAGGGCCGATCAATCAGCCCCAGCATTTT. Protein: CASSLERGPINQPQHF. The V call is TRBV5-6, the J call TRBJ1-5; D remains ambiguous. This CDR3 contains 16 residues. Between the trimmed V and J ends, which lost 0 bases and 3 bases, there was a span of 13 bases. CDR1 and CDR2 from the germline V gene are SGHDT and YYEEEE.

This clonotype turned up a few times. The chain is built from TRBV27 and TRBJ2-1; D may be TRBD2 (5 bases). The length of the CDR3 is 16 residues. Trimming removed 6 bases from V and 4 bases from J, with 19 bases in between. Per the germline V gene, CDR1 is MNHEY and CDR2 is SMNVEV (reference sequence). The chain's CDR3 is CASSWAGQREYNEQFF. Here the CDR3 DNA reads TGTGCCAGCAGCTGGGCCGGGCAGAGGGAGTACAATGAGCAGTTCTTC.

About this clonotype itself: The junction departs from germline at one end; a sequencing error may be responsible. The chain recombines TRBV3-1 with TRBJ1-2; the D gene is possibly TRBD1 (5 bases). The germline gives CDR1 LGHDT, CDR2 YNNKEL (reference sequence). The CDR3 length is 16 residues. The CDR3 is CTSSQTRDGPIYGYTF. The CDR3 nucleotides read TGTACCAGCAGCCAAACCAGGGACGGCCCCATTTATGGCTACACCTTC.

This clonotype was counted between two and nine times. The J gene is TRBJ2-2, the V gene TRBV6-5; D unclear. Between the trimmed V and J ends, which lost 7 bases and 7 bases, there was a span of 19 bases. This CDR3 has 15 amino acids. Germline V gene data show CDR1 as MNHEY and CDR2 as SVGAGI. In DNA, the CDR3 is TGTGCCAGCACCCTCACGGACGGGTATAACGGGGAGCTGTTTTTT. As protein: CASTLTDGYNGELFF.

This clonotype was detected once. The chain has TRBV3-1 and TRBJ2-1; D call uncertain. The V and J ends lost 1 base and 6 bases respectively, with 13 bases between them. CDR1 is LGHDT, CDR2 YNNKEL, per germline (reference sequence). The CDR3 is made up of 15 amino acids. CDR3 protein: CASSQVAGMVNEQFF. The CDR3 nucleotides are TGTGCCAGCAGCCAAGTAGCCGGTATGGTCAATGAGCAGTTCTTC.

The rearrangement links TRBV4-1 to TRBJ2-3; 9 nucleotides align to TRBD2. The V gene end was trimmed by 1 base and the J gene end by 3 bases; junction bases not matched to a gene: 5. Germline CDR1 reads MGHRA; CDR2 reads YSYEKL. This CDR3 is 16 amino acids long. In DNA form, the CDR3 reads TGCGCCAGCAGCCAAGGGCGGGGGGGCGAAACAGATACGCAGTATTTT. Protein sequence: CASSQGRGGETDTQYF.

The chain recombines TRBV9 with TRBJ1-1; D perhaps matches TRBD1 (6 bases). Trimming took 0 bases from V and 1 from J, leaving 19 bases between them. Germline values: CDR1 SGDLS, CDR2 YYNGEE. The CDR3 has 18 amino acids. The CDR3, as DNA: TGTGCCAGCAGCGTAGTGTCGATGGCAGGGGTAACGAACACTGAAGCTTTCTTT. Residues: CASSVVSMAGVTNTEAFF.